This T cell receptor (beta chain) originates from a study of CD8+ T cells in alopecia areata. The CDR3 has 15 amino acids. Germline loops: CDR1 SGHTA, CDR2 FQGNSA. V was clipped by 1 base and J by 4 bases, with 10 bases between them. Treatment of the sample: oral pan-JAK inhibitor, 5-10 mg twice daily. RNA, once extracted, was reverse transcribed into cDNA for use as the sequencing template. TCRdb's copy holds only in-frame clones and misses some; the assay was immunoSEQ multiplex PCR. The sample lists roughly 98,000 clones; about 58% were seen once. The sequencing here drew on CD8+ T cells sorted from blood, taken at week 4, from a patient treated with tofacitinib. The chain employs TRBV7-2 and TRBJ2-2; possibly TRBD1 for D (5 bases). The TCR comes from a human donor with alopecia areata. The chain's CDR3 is CASSLGGVGTGELFF. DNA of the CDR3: TGTGCCAGCAGCTTAGGGGGCGTGGGCACCGGGGAGCTGTTTTTT.